This T cell receptor beta chain comes out of a study of cytomegalovirus exposure and HLA in healthy donors. The study drew the donors from its approximately 120-subject validation cohort, separate from the roughly 700-subject first cohort. With respect to this clone: The antigen is unknown.

Produced via immunoSEQ multiplex PCR; TCRdb's table is partial and in-frame only. The top ten clones hold roughly 0.96% of a sample with roughly 310,000 clones, 88% of them seen once. General study points: The tendency of first-cohort TCR clusters to co-occur in the 120 validation repertoires was identified by a subsequent analysis. High sensitivity and specificity were reportedly achieved when the classifier diagnosed cytomegalovirus status.

The clonotype was recovered from a young man in good health and CMV-seronegative. The sample was PBMCs.

The CDR3 DNA follows: TGTGCCAGCAGCATAGGACAGGGGTTCGTCGAGCAGTACTTC. Translating gives CASSIGQGFVEQYF. The J gene is TRBJ2-7, the V gene TRBV7-2; 9 bases are shared with TRBD1. CDR3 size: 14 residues. V dropped 5 bases and J dropped 6; count of bases not matched to a gene: 8. Germline CDR1 is SGHTA and CDR2 is FQGNSA.